This T cell receptor (beta chain) was identified during a study of T cell responses to AZD1222 COVID-19 vaccine. Study results and caveats: None of the repertoires were sampled until the peak T cell response had passed. Of the AZD1222 recipients, only five to seven were seropositive at baseline. Increased Spike-specific TCR breadth and depth were observed after two AZD1222 doses.

Germline values: CDR1 KGHDR, CDR2 SFDVKD. Trimming stripped 7 bases from V and 3 bases from J, with 11 bases between. This CDR3 comprises 14 residues. Measured with immunoSEQ multiplex PCR; TCRdb has only the in-frame clones, and not every one. The data hold around 180,000 clones, with approximately 86% observed a single time. This clone was counted a single time. Its cognate antigen is unknown. The receptor comes from an adult in good health. This chain links TRBV24-1 with TRBJ2-2; weak D call: TRBD2 (5 bases). The sample here was peripheral blood, taken on day 0 of AZD1222 vaccination. The CDR3: CATRKTSDTGELFF. As DNA, the CDR3 is TGTGCCACCAGGAAAACTAGTGACACCGGGGAGCTGTTTTTT.